What follows describes a single TCR beta chain. As yet, its antigen is unknown. Regarding treatment: oral pan-JAK inhibitor, 5-10 mg twice daily. Peripheral blood and lesional scalp punch biopsies were taken from alopecia areata patients. The record originates from a study of CD8+ T cells in alopecia areata. Study-wide context: For treated patients, severity scores reflected the percentage of scalp area affected.

This CDR3 has 15 amino acids. Germline CDR1 is KGHSH and CDR2 is LQKENI. Unmatched junction bases numbered 2, after V lost 2 bases and J lost 0 bases. Points from the study as a whole: Scalp and blood retained many expanded lesional clones during tofacitinib.

Extracted from the samples, RNA was reverse transcribed into cDNA to serve as the sequencing template. Some clones are missing from TCRdb's copy, which holds only in-frame ones; the method was immunoSEQ multiplex PCR. The data show roughly 110,000 clones, less than 60% seen once. The TCR sequence derives from a human donor with alopecia areata. The gene calls are TRBV18 and TRBJ2-7, with 9 bases matching TRBD1. Sequenced here: CD4+ T cells sorted from blood, sampled at week 24, from a patient treated with tofacitinib. CDR3 DNA: TGTGCCAGCTCACCAGGGACAGGGACCTCCTACGAGCAGTACTTC. This gives the protein CASSPGTGTSYEQYF.